These T cell receptor beta chains were read from a single sample in a study of vaccination effects on CD4 cells after COVID-19. The protocol was immunoSEQ multiplex PCR, while the TCRdb copy is restricted to in-frame clones and leaves out a portion. Of around 15,000 clones in the sample, 76% are singletons; the top ten hold 15% to 25%. Their antigens remain unidentified. The sequencing here drew on CD4+ T cells from PBMCs cultured with SARS-CoV-2 spike peptides, taken after COVID-19 vaccination. The receptor set was obtained from a human donor who had a prior SARS-CoV-2 infection. The CDR3 runs from the conserved cysteine through the conserved F or W. D genes are given only for firm matches. For some rows the clone size is stated as once, few or many, or as a class when expanded; others skip it.

d_call j_call v_call clone_size cdr3_nt cdr3_aa
NA TRBJ2-2 TRBV4-1 few TGCGCCAGCAGCCAACGGACAGAGAACACCGGGGAGCTGTTTTTT CASSQRTENTGELFF
NA TRBJ2-7 TRBV3-1/TRBV3-2 NA TGTGCCAGCAGCCAATTGCCCCTCCCTTCCTACGAGCAGTACTTC CASSQLPLPSYEQYF
TRBD1 TRBJ1-2 TRBV11-3 NA TGTGCCAGCAGCTTAGATTGGGACAGTGGCTACACCTTC CASSLDWDSGYTF
NA TRBJ2-5 TRBV30 NA TGTGCCTGGACCCCCGGCCTACCCTGGGAGACCCAGTACTTC CAWTPGLPWETQYF
NA TRBJ2-5 TRBV3-1/TRBV3-2 NA TGTGCCAGCAGCCCGTCCGAGATGGAGACCCAGTACTTC CASSPSEMETQYF
TRBD2 TRBJ2-1 TRBV30 NA TGTGCCTGGAGGCGGCTAGCGGGGGGGAGCTCCTACAATGAGCAGTTCTTC CAWRRLAGGSSYNEQFF
NA TRBJ1-6 TRBV18 NA TGTGCCAGCTCACCGTTAGGGGAAAAACCCCTCCACTTT CASSPLGEKPLHF
NA TRBJ2-2 TRBV29-1 NA TGCAGCGTTGAAGTGTCGGGGGCCCCCACCGGGGAGCTGTTTTTT CSVEVSGAPTGELFF
NA TRBJ2-7 TRBV2 NA TGTGCCAGCACCCCAGAAAGCTCCTACGAGCAGTACTTC CASTPESSYEQYF
NA TRBJ1-6 TRBV7-2 NA TGTGCCAGCAGCTTAGTTTTTCGGGATTCACCCCTCCACTTT CASSLVFRDSPLHF
TRBD2 TRBJ2-3 TRBV28 NA TGTGCCAGCAGTTTAAGCGGGAGGGCCACAGATACGCAGTATTTT CASSLSGRATDTQYF
NA TRBJ2-3 TRBV5-1 NA TGCGCCAGCAGGGCCGGGACTCAACTGGATACGCAGTATTTT CASRAGTQLDTQYF
NA TRBJ1-4 TRBV6-1 NA TGTGCCAGCAGTGAAAGGACAGTAAATGAAAAACTGTTTTTT CASSERTVNEKLFF
TRBD1 TRBJ1-2 TRBV5-1 NA TGCGCCAGCAGCTTGCGGACAGGCGACTATGGCTACACCTTC CASSLRTGDYGYTF
TRBD1 TRBJ2-7 TRBV5-1 NA TGCGCCAGCAGTATAGGGGACAGATTCTACGAGCAGTACTTC CASSIGDRFYEQYF
NA TRBJ1-1 TRBV9 NA TGTGCCAGCAGCGTAGAGGCGGGACACTGGAACACTGAAGCTTTCTTT CASSVEAGHWNTEAFF
TRBD1 TRBJ1-2 TRBV11-3 NA TGTGCCAGCAGCCTTAGTCAGGGGGCGAGTGGCTACACCTTC CASSLSQGASGYTF
NA TRBJ2-5 TRBV27 NA TGTGCCAGCAGTCCAGGGTACGGGGAGACCCAGTACTTC CASSPGYGETQYF
NA TRBJ2-3 TRBV4-3 NA TGCGCCAGCAGCCCCCGGCAGGGCGGGGCAGATACGCAGTATTTT CASSPRQGGADTQYF
NA TRBJ2-5 TRBV9 NA TGTGCCAGCAGCGTCGAAGGGGTGCCAAGAGAGACCCAGTACTTC CASSVEGVPRETQYF
NA TRBJ1-5 TRBV5-5 NA TGTGCCAGCAGCTTGAGGGAAGGTAGCAATCAGCCCCAGCATTTT CASSLREGSNQPQHF
TRBD2 TRBJ2-1 TRBV3-1/TRBV3-2 NA TGTGCCAGCAGCCAAAGGGGTAGCGGGACCCCCCCTAATGAGCAGTTCTTC CASSQRGSGTPPNEQFF